These 10 T cell receptor beta chains were all obtained from the same sample, sequenced in a study of beta chain features in type 1 diabetes. All of the isolated RNA was reverse transcribed, so expressed TCRB transcripts were sequenced. Only in-frame clones appear in the TCRdb table, and some are missing; sequencing was by immunoSEQ multiplex PCR. The sample has 500,000 to 700,000 clones, 15% to 19% seen once. The sequencing sample was made of naive CD4+ T cells from blood. These TCRs come from a man between 18 and 29 years old in good health.

CDR3 nucleotide sequence: TGCGCCAGCAGCTTGATAGGGACGACAGGAACAGATACGCAGTATTTT. Its protein is CASSLIGTTGTDTQYF. The chain couples TRBV5-1 to TRBJ2-3; a possible D gene is TRBD1 (6 bases). Germline CDR1 SGHRS, CDR2 YFSETQ. The CDR3 length is 16 residues. V shed 1 base and J shed 3 bases, with 15 bases lying between them.

This clone was seen a few times. The J gene is TRBJ1-2, the V gene TRBV21-1. TRBV21-1 is designated a pseudogene. The CDR3 has 11 residues. For the CDR3, the DNA is TGTGCCAGCAACTATCACTATGGCTACACCTTC. It specifies CASNYHYGYTF.

This clone was observed a few times. The V and J genes are TRBV4-3 and TRBJ1-5, with D possibly being TRBD1 (5 bases). The V end lost 0 bases, the J end lost 3 bases, and 18 bases lay between the germline ends. CDR3 length: 18 amino acids. Germline V CDR1 and CDR2: LGHNA, YSLEER. In DNA, the CDR3 is TGCGCCAGCAGCCAAGATTGGAGAACCGGGACCACCAATCAGCCCCAGCATTTT. Amino acids: CASSQDWRTGTTNQPQHF.

The chain couples TRBV20-1 to TRBJ1-5; D uncertain. From germline, CDR1 is DFQATT and CDR2 SNEGSKA (reference sequence). Trimming pared 5 bases from V and 11 bases from J, leaving 10 bases between. CDR3 length: 10 residues. The CDR3 coding sequence is TGCAGTGCTCAGCGGGGATCCCAGCATTTT. It translates to CSAQRGSQHF.

The CDR3: CASSQVTGGQFF. CDR3 bases: TGCGCCAGCAGCCAAGTTACGGGAGGCCAGTTCTTC. The V gene is TRBV4-1, the J gene TRBJ2-1; 7 bases are a match to TRBD2. CDR3 size: 12 residues. J gave up 13 bases and V 1 base, and 4 bases lay outside the gene matches. Germline V gene data show CDR1 as MGHRA and CDR2 as YSYEKL.

This chain joins TRBV7-2 and TRBJ2-5; 9 bases align to TRBD2. In germline, CDR1 is SGHTA, CDR2 FQGNSA. The CDR3 is 17 residues long. With 1 base clipped from V and 6 bases from J, the junction kept 12 bases outside the gene matches. CDR3 sequence reads: CASSLVDTGTSRKTQYF. The CDR3 DNA sequence: TGTGCCAGCAGCTTAGTGGATACCGGGACTAGCAGGAAGACCCAGTACTTC.

This chain uses TRBV18 with TRBJ2-2; the D gene is possibly TRBD1 (5 bases). The germline V gene has CDR1 KGHSH and CDR2 LQKENI. CDR3 size: 14 residues. V lost 3 bases to trimming and J lost 3 bases, with 8 bases between them. CDR3 residues: CASSPSGYTGELFF. CDR3 coding DNA: TGTGCCAGCTCACCTTCAGGGTACACCGGGGAGCTGTTTTTT. The variable domain in full, with the rest retrieved from reference TRBV18 and TRBJ2-2, is NAGVMQNPRHLVRRRGQEARLRCSPMKGHSHVYWYRQLPEEGLKFMVYLQKENIIDESGMPKERFSAEFPKEGPSILRIQQVVRGDSAAYFCASSPSGYTGELFFGEGSRLTVL.

The chain links TRBV7-2 to TRBJ1-1; no reliable D call. Germline V gene data show CDR1 as SGHTA and CDR2 as FQGNSA. The CDR3 has 15 amino acids. Trimming cost V 3 bases and J 1 base, with 12 bases left between them. The DNA for the CDR3 is TGTGCCAGCAGCTTCCTGACAAATAAGAACACTGAAGCTTTCTTT. As protein: CASSFLTNKNTEAFF.

This clone was detected only a few times. The genes are TRBV9 and TRBJ2-4, with 10 bases aligning to TRBD2. This CDR3 is built from 13 residues. V shed 4 bases and J 7 bases; nucleotides not matched to a gene: 2. Germline CDR1 is SGDLS and CDR2 is YYNGEE. CDR3 sequence: CASSPAGGNIQYF. The CDR3 nucleotides read TGTGCCAGCAGCCCAGCGGGGGGGAACATTCAGTACTTC.

The chain carries TRBV18 and TRBJ2-7; D is tentatively TRBD1 or TRBD2 (5 bases each). CDR3 length equals 17 residues. Trimming removed 3 bases from V and 7 bases from J, with 25 bases in between. The germline V gene has CDR1 KGHSH and CDR2 LQKENI. CDR3 in amino acids: CASSPQVVTADFGEQYF. The CDR3 DNA follows: TGTGCCAGCTCACCCCAGGTGGTGACAGCGGATTTTGGAGAGCAGTACTTC.